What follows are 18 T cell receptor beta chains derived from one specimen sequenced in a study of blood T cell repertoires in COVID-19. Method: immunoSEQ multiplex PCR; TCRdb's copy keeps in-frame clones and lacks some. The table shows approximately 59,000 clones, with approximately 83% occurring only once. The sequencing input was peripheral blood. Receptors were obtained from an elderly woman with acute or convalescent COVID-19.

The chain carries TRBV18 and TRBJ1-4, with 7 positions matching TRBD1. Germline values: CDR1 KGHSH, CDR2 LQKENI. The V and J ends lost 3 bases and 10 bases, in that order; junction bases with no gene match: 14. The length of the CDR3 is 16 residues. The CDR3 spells CASSPRSTGVGLKLFF. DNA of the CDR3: TGTGCCAGCTCACCTCGAAGTACAGGGGTTGGGCTAAAACTGTTTTTT.

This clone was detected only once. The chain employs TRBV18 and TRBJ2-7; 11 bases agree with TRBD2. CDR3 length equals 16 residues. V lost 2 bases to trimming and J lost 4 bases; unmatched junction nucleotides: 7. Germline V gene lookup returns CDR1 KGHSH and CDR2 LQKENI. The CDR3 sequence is CASSPATSGSGYEQYF. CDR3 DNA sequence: TGTGCCAGCTCACCAGCAACTAGCGGGAGCGGGTACGAGCAGTACTTC.

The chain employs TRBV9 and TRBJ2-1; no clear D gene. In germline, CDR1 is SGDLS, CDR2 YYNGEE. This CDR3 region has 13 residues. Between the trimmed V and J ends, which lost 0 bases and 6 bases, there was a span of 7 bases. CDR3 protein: CASSVVLGNEQFF. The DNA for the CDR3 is TGTGCCAGCAGCGTAGTGCTCGGCAATGAGCAGTTCTTC.

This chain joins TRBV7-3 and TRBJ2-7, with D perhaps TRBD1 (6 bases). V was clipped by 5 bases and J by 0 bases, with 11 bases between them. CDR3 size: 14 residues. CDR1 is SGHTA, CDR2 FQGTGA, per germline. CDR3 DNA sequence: TGTGCCAGCAGCCCGCAGGGGAACTCCTACGAGCAGTACTTC. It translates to CASSPQGNSYEQYF.

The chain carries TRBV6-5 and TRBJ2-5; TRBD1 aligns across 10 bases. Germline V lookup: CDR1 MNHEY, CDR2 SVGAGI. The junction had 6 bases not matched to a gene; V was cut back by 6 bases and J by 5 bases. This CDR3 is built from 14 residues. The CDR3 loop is CASSPDRGRETQYF. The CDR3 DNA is TGTGCCAGCAGCCCCGACAGGGGGCGGGAGACCCAGTACTTC.

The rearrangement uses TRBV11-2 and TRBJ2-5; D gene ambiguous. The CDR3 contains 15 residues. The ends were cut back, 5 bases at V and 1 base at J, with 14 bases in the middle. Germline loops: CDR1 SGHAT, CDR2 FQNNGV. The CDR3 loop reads CASSPSGYSQETQYF. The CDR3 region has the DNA TGTGCCAGCAGCCCCAGTGGATACAGCCAAGAGACCCAGTACTTC.

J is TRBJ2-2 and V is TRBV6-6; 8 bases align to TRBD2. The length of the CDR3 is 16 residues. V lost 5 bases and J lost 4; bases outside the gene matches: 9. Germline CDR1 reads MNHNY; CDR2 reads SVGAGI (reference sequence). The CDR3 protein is CASSPGGTAGTGELFF. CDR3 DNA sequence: TGTGCCAGCAGTCCGGGGGGGACGGCCGGCACCGGGGAGCTGTTTTTT.

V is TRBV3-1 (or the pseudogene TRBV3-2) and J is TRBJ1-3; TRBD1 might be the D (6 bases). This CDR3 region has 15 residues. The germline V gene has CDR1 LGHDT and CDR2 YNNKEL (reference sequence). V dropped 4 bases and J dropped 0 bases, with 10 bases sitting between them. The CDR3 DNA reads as TGTGCCAGCAGCCCGACAGGACCCTCTGGAAACACCATATATTTT. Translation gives CASSPTGPSGNTIYF.

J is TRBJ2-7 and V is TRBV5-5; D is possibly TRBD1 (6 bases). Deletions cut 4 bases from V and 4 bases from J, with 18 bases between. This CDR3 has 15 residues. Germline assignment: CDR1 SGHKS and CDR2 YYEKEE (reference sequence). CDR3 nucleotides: TGTGCCAGCAGCCTTGGGGACAATCGCCTATACGAGCAGTACTTC. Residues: CASSLGDNRLYEQYF.

The CDR3 here is CARLRQIDLNIQYF. Written as DNA, the CDR3 is TGTGCAAGGTTGAGGCAGATAGATTTAAACATTCAGTACTTC. This chain connects TRBV6-5 to TRBJ2-4; D gene uncertain. Germline V gene sequence: CDR1 MNHEY, CDR2 SVGAGI. This CDR3 region has 14 residues.

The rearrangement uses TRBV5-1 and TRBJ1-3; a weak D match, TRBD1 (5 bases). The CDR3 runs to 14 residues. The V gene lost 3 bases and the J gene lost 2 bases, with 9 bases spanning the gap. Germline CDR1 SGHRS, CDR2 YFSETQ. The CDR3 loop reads CASSSGAPGNTIYF. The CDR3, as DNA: TGCGCCAGCAGCTCTGGGGCTCCTGGAAACACCATATATTTT.

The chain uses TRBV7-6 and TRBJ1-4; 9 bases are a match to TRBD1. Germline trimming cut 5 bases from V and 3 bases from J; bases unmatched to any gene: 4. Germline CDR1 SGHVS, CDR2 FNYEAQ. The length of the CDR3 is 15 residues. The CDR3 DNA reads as TGTGCCAGCAGCACCACAGGGGGCTCTAATGAAAAACTGTTTTTT. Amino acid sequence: CASSTTGGSNEKLFF.

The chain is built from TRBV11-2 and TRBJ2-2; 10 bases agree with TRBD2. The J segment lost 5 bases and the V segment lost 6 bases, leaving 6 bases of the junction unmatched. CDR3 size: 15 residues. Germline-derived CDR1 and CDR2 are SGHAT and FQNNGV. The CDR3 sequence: CASSYSGGRTGELFF. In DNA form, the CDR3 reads TGTGCCAGCAGTTATAGCGGGGGGCGAACCGGGGAGCTGTTTTTT.

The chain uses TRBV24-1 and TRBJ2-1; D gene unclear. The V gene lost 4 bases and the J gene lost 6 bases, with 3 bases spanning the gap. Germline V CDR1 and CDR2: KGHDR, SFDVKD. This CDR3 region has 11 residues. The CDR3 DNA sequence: TGTGCCACCAGTGACCTCAATGAGCAGTTCTTC. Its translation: CATSDLNEQFF.

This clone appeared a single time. The CDR3 sequence is CASSSSTRDRDNEQFF. The CDR3 nucleotides read TGTGCCAGCAGCTCAAGCACCCGGGACAGGGACAATGAGCAGTTCTTC. The V and J genes are TRBV3-1 (or the pseudogene TRBV3-2) and TRBJ2-1; 9 bases match TRBD1. CDR1 is LGHDT, CDR2 YNNKEL, per germline (reference sequence). The CDR3 has 16 amino acids. V shed 5 bases, J shed 5 bases, and the junction held 10 bases outside the gene matches.

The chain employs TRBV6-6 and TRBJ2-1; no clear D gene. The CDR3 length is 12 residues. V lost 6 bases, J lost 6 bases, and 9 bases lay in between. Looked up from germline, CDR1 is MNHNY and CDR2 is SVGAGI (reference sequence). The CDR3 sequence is CASSPAANEQFF. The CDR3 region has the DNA TGTGCCAGCAGCCCGGCGGCCAATGAGCAGTTCTTC.

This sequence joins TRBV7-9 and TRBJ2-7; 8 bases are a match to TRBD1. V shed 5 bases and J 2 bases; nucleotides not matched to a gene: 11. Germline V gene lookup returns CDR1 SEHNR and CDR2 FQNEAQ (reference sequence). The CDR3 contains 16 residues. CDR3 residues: CASSPGGGQGTYEQYF. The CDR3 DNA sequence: TGTGCCAGCAGCCCCGGGGGAGGACAGGGAACCTACGAGCAGTACTTC.

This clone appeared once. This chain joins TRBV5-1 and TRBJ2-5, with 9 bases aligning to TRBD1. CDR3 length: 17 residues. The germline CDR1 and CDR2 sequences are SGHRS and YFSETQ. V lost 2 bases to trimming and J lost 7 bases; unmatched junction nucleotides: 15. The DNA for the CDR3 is TGCGCCAGCAGCTTTGGGGTGACAGGGGGAATTCAGGGGACCCAGTACTTC. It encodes CASSFGVTGGIQGTQYF.